Listed below are T cell receptor beta chains from one sample, sequenced in a study of T cells in Graves' hyperthyroidism and ophthalmopathy. TCRdb recomputed calls from the multiplex PCR reads with MiXCR, one row per CDR3 protein. The sample carries 550,000 to 650,000 distinct CDR3 sequences, roughly 13% recorded once. The sample comprised blood. The source is a woman aged 30 to 39 with Graves' hyperthyroidism that later progressed to Graves' ophthalmopathy. CDR3s include the opening cysteine and the closing phenylalanine or tryptophan. A D gene is named only where the DNA matches it firmly. Part of the rows lack a size; the others show once, few, many or a class for expanded clones.

j_gene: TRBJ1-1; v_gene: TRBV11-1; abundance: -; d_gene: TRBD1; CDR3aa: CASSSRPGGLSGAFF; CDR3nt: TGTGCCAGCAGCTCGCGGCCAGGGGGCTTGAGCGGAGCTTTCTTT
j_gene: TRBJ2-7; v_gene: TRBV7-9; abundance: few; d_gene: TRBD1; CDR3aa: CASSGGQPEQYF; CDR3nt: TGTGCCAGCAGCGGGGGACAGCCCGAGCAGTACTTC
j_gene: TRBJ1-3; v_gene: TRBV5-4; abundance: -; d_gene: -; CDR3aa: CASSFGLSGNTIYF; CDR3nt: TGTGCCAGCAGCTTCGGCCTCTCTGGAAACACCATATATTTT
j_gene: TRBJ2-1; v_gene: TRBV2; abundance: many; d_gene: -; CDR3aa: CASSAGRSASGDEQFF; CDR3nt: TGTGCCAGCAGTGCGGGGAGGTCCGCCTCGGGGGATGAGCAGTTCTTC
j_gene: TRBJ1-3; v_gene: TRBV7-2; abundance: -; d_gene: -; CDR3aa: CASSSTPGQAGNTIYF; CDR3nt: TGTGCCAGCAGCTCGACACCGGGGCAGGCTGGAAACACCATATATTTT
j_gene: TRBJ2-3; v_gene: TRBV6-5; abundance: many; d_gene: TRBD1; CDR3aa: CASSPTGARGTDTQYF; CDR3nt: TGTGCCAGCAGCCCTACAGGGGCAAGGGGTACAGATACGCAGTATTTT
j_gene: TRBJ2-1; v_gene: TRBV20-1; abundance: -; d_gene: -; CDR3aa: CSTQETNEQFF; CDR3nt: TGCAGTACTCAGGAGACCAATGAGCAGTTCTTC
j_gene: TRBJ1-1; v_gene: TRBV28; abundance: many; d_gene: -; CDR3aa: CASTLVERAANTEAFF; CDR3nt: TGTGCCAGCACCCTCGTAGAGAGGGCAGCGAACACTGAAGCTTTCTTT
j_gene: TRBJ1-6; v_gene: TRBV30; abundance: -; d_gene: TRBD1; CDR3aa: CAWGARDRYNSPLHF; CDR3nt: TGTGCCTGGGGGGCCCGGGACAGATATAATTCACCCCTCCACTTT
j_gene: TRBJ1-3; v_gene: TRBV27; abundance: many; d_gene: -; CDR3aa: CASSAQGSGNTIYF; CDR3nt: TGTGCCAGCAGTGCACAGGGATCTGGAAACACCATATATTTT
j_gene: TRBJ1-3; v_gene: TRBV11-3; abundance: many; d_gene: -; CDR3aa: CASSQKLGSGNTIYF; CDR3nt: TGTGCCAGCAGCCAAAAGCTGGGGTCTGGAAACACCATATATTTT
j_gene: TRBJ1-1; v_gene: TRBV28; abundance: once; d_gene: -; CDR3aa: CATSRGGGNTEAFF; CDR3nt: TGTGCCACCAGTAGGGGCGGAGGGAACACTGAAGCTTTCTTT
j_gene: TRBJ1-2; v_gene: TRBV9; abundance: many; d_gene: TRBD1; CDR3aa: CASSALRQGEGDGYTF; CDR3nt: TGTGCCAGCAGCGCGCTCAGACAGGGGGAAGGGGATGGCTACACCTTC
j_gene: TRBJ1-3; v_gene: TRBV5-1; abundance: few; d_gene: -; CDR3aa: CASSSRPFSAGSSGNTIYF; CDR3nt: TGCGCCAGCAGCTCCCGGCCTTTTAGTGCAGGGAGCTCTGGAAACACCATATATTTT
j_gene: TRBJ2-3; v_gene: TRBV6-4; abundance: -; d_gene: -; CDR3aa: CASSPVPRGRDTQYF; CDR3nt: TGTGCCAGCAGTCCCGTCCCCAGAGGGAGAGATACGCAGTATTTT
j_gene: TRBJ2-5; v_gene: TRBV5-8; abundance: few; d_gene: -; CDR3aa: CASSSPETQYF; CDR3nt: TGTGCCAGCAGCTCGCCTGAGACCCAGTACTTC
j_gene: TRBJ2-5; v_gene: TRBV3-1; abundance: -; d_gene: -; CDR3aa: CASSPAPIEVETQYF; CDR3nt: TGTGCCAGCAGCCCGGCCCCAATCGAGGTAGAGACCCAGTACTTC
j_gene: TRBJ2-1; v_gene: TRBV19; abundance: -; d_gene: -; CDR3aa: CASRYRQSSYNEQFF; CDR3nt: TGTGCCAGTAGATATCGACAGAGCTCCTACAATGAGCAGTTCTTC
j_gene: TRBJ2-7; v_gene: TRBV27; abundance: -; d_gene: -; CDR3aa: CASSLWGSSVPSLYEQYF; CDR3nt: TGTGCCAGCAGTTTATGGGGCTCTAGCGTGCCCAGTCTTTACGAGCAGTACTTC
j_gene: TRBJ2-1; v_gene: TRBV7-9; abundance: few; d_gene: TRBD2; CDR3aa: CASSSPAREGRYNEQFF; CDR3nt: TGTGCCAGCAGCTCCCCTGCGCGGGAGGGCCGTTACAATGAGCAGTTCTTC
j_gene: TRBJ1-6; v_gene: TRBV5-8; abundance: few; d_gene: TRBD1; CDR3aa: CASSFTRDREYNSPLHF; CDR3nt: TGTGCCAGCAGCTTCACGCGGGACAGAGAGTATAATTCACCCCTCCACTTT
j_gene: TRBJ1-3; v_gene: TRBV12-3/TRBV12-4; abundance: many; d_gene: -; CDR3aa: CASSQGNENTIYF; CDR3nt: TGTGCCAGCAGTCAGGGGAATGAAAACACCATATATTTT
j_gene: TRBJ2-3; v_gene: TRBV7-9; abundance: few; d_gene: -; CDR3aa: CAKTDLGLGTDTQYF; CDR3nt: TGTGCCAAGACGGATTTGGGTTTGGGCACAGATACGCAGTATTTT
j_gene: TRBJ1-5; v_gene: TRBV6-2/TRBV6-3; abundance: few; d_gene: -; CDR3aa: CASGQLLPDFDQPQHF; CDR3nt: TGTGCCAGCGGCCAACTACTTCCCGACTTCGATCAGCCCCAGCATTTT
j_gene: TRBJ2-5; v_gene: TRBV28; abundance: many; d_gene: TRBD2; CDR3aa: CASRRPYSGSGETQYF; CDR3nt: TGTGCCAGCAGGCGGCCCTATAGCGGGAGCGGGGAGACCCAGTACTTC
j_gene: TRBJ2-7; v_gene: TRBV20-1; abundance: -; d_gene: -; CDR3aa: CSASSDNQASWQYF; CDR3nt: TGCAGTGCTAGTAGTGACAATCAGGCCTCGTGGCAGTACTTC
j_gene: TRBJ2-1; v_gene: TRBV7-2; abundance: few; d_gene: -; CDR3aa: CASSGLAHEQFF; CDR3nt: TGTGCCAGCAGTGGGCTAGCTCATGAGCAGTTCTTC
j_gene: TRBJ2-7; v_gene: TRBV28; abundance: many; d_gene: -; CDR3aa: CASVPGLIPYEQYF; CDR3nt: TGTGCCAGCGTTCCCGGGTTAATCCCCTACGAGCAGTACTTC
j_gene: TRBJ2-1; v_gene: TRBV10-3; abundance: many; d_gene: TRBD2; CDR3aa: CAISVTGGLAGGGYNEQFF; CDR3nt: TGTGCCATCAGTGTAACTGGAGGACTAGCGGGAGGAGGCTACAATGAGCAGTTCTTC
j_gene: TRBJ1-1; v_gene: TRBV7-6; abundance: many; d_gene: -; CDR3aa: CASSPDGNTEAFF; CDR3nt: TGTGCCAGCAGCCCTGACGGGAACACTGAAGCTTTCTTT
j_gene: TRBJ2-1; v_gene: TRBV6-1; abundance: many; d_gene: -; CDR3aa: CASRAQFLEIPYNEQFF; CDR3nt: TGTGCCAGCAGGGCCCAGTTTCTAGAGATCCCCTACAATGAGCAGTTCTTC
j_gene: TRBJ2-1; v_gene: TRBV5-1; abundance: many; d_gene: TRBD1; CDR3aa: CASSSTGESYNEQFF; CDR3nt: TGCGCCAGCAGCTCTACAGGGGAATCCTACAATGAGCAGTTCTTC
j_gene: TRBJ2-7; v_gene: TRBV20-1; abundance: many; d_gene: TRBD2; CDR3aa: CSAIGLAGFSYEQYF; CDR3nt: TGCAGTGCTATAGGGCTAGCGGGATTTTCCTACGAGCAGTACTTC
j_gene: TRBJ1-5; v_gene: TRBV19; abundance: many; d_gene: -; CDR3aa: CASTPMRGSPGNQPQHF; CDR3nt: TGTGCCAGTACGCCTATGAGGGGATCCCCAGGGAATCAGCCCCAGCATTTT
j_gene: TRBJ1-1; v_gene: TRBV9; abundance: many; d_gene: -; CDR3aa: CASSSQIDTEAFF; CDR3nt: TGTGCCAGCAGCTCTCAGATAGACACTGAAGCTTTCTTT
j_gene: TRBJ1-1; v_gene: TRBV14; abundance: few; d_gene: -; CDR3aa: CASSRADGAAGEAFF; CDR3nt: TGTGCCAGCAGCCGGGCCGATGGGGCGGCGGGTGAAGCTTTCTTT
j_gene: TRBJ1-1; v_gene: TRBV7-7; abundance: many; d_gene: -; CDR3aa: CASSPGVGAEAFF; CDR3nt: TGTGCCAGCAGCCCAGGGGTCGGCGCTGAAGCTTTCTTT
j_gene: TRBJ1-2; v_gene: TRBV7-2; abundance: -; d_gene: -; CDR3aa: CASSLVPQGPNYGYTF; CDR3nt: TGTGCCAGCAGCTTAGTTCCACAGGGACCTAACTATGGCTACACCTTC
j_gene: TRBJ2-7; v_gene: TRBV5-4; abundance: -; d_gene: -; CDR3aa: CAGSLGGGSYEQYF; CDR3nt: TGTGCCGGCAGCTTGGGAGGCGGTTCCTACGAGCAGTACTTC
j_gene: TRBJ2-3; v_gene: TRBV24-1; abundance: many; d_gene: -; CDR3aa: CATRGGVTTDTQYF; CDR3nt: TGTGCCACCAGAGGAGGAGTTACCACAGATACGCAGTATTTT
j_gene: TRBJ2-2; v_gene: TRBV30; abundance: many; d_gene: TRBD1; CDR3aa: CAWSGSGTVTGELFF; CDR3nt: TGTGCCTGGAGTGGTTCGGGGACAGTCACCGGGGAGCTGTTTTTT
j_gene: TRBJ2-2; v_gene: TRBV27; abundance: many; d_gene: -; CDR3aa: CASTPRGGGHTGELFF; CDR3nt: TGTGCCAGCACCCCCCGCGGAGGGGGCCACACCGGGGAGCTGTTTTTT
j_gene: TRBJ2-5; v_gene: TRBV12-3/TRBV12-4; abundance: many; d_gene: TRBD2; CDR3aa: CASMCREGLGSETQYF; CDR3nt: TGTGCCAGCATGTGTCGGGAGGGTTTGGGCTCGGAGACCCAGTACTTC
j_gene: TRBJ1-6; v_gene: TRBV18; abundance: few; d_gene: TRBD1; CDR3aa: CASSPGTGKDSPLHF; CDR3nt: TGTGCCAGCTCCCCAGGGACAGGGAAAGATTCACCCCTCCACTTT
j_gene: TRBJ2-7; v_gene: TRBV18; abundance: many; d_gene: TRBD1; CDR3aa: CASSTMTGAEQYF; CDR3nt: TGTGCCAGCTCGACCATGACAGGGGCCGAGCAGTACTTC
j_gene: TRBJ2-3; v_gene: TRBV7-2; abundance: few; d_gene: -; CDR3aa: CASSLAAASDTQYF; CDR3nt: TGTGCCAGCAGCTTAGCGGCCGCTTCAGATACGCAGTATTTT
j_gene: TRBJ1-5; v_gene: TRBV3-1; abundance: many; d_gene: TRBD1; CDR3aa: CASSRDSDQPQHF; CDR3nt: TGTGCCAGCAGCAGGGACAGCGATCAGCCCCAGCATTTT
j_gene: TRBJ1-5; v_gene: TRBV7-2; abundance: -; d_gene: -; CDR3aa: CASSLGTQNQPQHF; CDR3nt: TGTGCCAGCAGCTTAGGGACACAGAATCAGCCCCAGCATTTT
j_gene: TRBJ1-1; v_gene: TRBV29-1; abundance: many; d_gene: -; CDR3aa: CSLGTHLQGEAFF; CDR3nt: TGCAGCCTTGGGACACATCTCCAGGGTGAAGCTTTCTTT
j_gene: TRBJ2-2; v_gene: TRBV5-1; abundance: many; d_gene: -; CDR3aa: CASSLDLPNTGELFF; CDR3nt: TGCGCCAGCAGCTTGGATCTTCCGAACACCGGGGAGCTGTTTTTT
j_gene: TRBJ2-7; v_gene: TRBV5-8; abundance: -; d_gene: TRBD1; CDR3aa: CASSLVGAGGYEQYF; CDR3nt: TGTGCCAGCAGCTTGGTGGGGGCAGGGGGCTACGAGCAGTACTTC